These 19 T cell receptor beta chains originate from one sample sequenced in a study of blood T cell repertoires in COVID-19. Clones were read by immunoSEQ multiplex PCR, and TCRdb kept only the in-frame ones, dropping some. Among tens of thousands of clones listed, over 85% were seen once. The sample consisted of peripheral blood. Receptors originate from a woman older than 75 with acute or convalescent COVID-19.

This clone has a single count. The J gene is TRBJ1-2, the V gene TRBV7-5; the table calls TRBD1, which could not be checked here. TRBV7-5 is described as a pseudogene. The CDR3 runs 16 residues. CDR3 sequence: CVRSLPPWTEDYGYTF. The CDR3 DNA reads as TGTGTCAGAAGCTTACCCCCCTGGACAGAAGACTATGGCTACACCTTC.

This clone was recorded a few times. J is TRBJ2-1 and V is TRBV5-1, with 8 bases fitting TRBD2. V lost 0 bases and J lost 4; bases outside the gene matches: 3. The CDR3 extends over 15 amino acids. From germline, CDR1 is SGHRS and CDR2 YFSETQ. CDR3 residues: CASSLAGGMYNEQFF. The CDR3 region has the DNA TGCGCCAGCAGCTTGGCGGGGGGGATGTACAATGAGCAGTTCTTC.

In its sample, this clone was seen once. The V call is TRBV15, the J call TRBJ1-4; no firm D call. Germline V gene lookup returns CDR1 LNHNV and CDR2 YYDKDF (reference sequence). Trimming pared 1 base from V and 8 bases from J, leaving 11 bases between. CDR3 length equals 14 residues. The CDR3 spells CATSRGKTREKLFF. The CDR3 DNA follows: TGTGCCACCAGCAGAGGAAAGACTAGGGAAAAACTGTTTTTT.

V usage is TRBV19 and J usage is TRBJ1-1; a possible D gene is TRBD1 (5 bases). From germline, CDR1 is LNHDA and CDR2 SQIVND (reference sequence). The CDR3 spans 13 residues. V dropped 5 bases and J dropped 1 base, with 8 bases sitting between them. CDR3 sequence reads: CASSGAANTEAFF. In DNA, the CDR3 is TGTGCCAGTAGTGGGGCAGCGAACACTGAAGCTTTCTTT.

This clone appeared a single time. J is TRBJ1-2 and V is TRBV6-5; tentatively, D is TRBD1 (6 bases). Germline lookup yields CDR1 MNHEY and CDR2 SVGAGI. The CDR3 loop spans 15 amino acids. V was trimmed by 6 bases and J by 0 bases, leaving 14 bases between them. The CDR3 sequence: CASSAGTPTNYGYTF. In DNA, the CDR3 is TGTGCCAGCAGCGCCGGGACACCCACTAACTATGGCTACACCTTC.

The chain is built from TRBV27 and TRBJ1-1; 10 bases are a match to TRBD1. The CDR3 is made up of 16 amino acids. The V segment lost 5 bases and the J segment 0 bases; nucleotides outside the gene matches: 6. Per the germline V gene, CDR1 is MNHEY and CDR2 is SMNVEV (reference sequence). The DNA for the CDR3 is TGTGCCAGCAGTGGGGGGACAGGGGTTCTGAACACTGAAGCTTTCTTT. Translating it yields CASSGGTGVLNTEAFF.

This clone was recorded once. The CDR3 region is CASSSPGETQYF. DNA of the CDR3: TGTGCCAGTAGTTCCCCGGGAGAGACCCAGTACTTC. The gene calls are TRBV19 and TRBJ2-5; D not certain. V was shortened by 5 bases and J by 4 bases, with 8 bases between the two germline ends. The CDR3 covers 12 residues. CDR1 is LNHDA and CDR2 is SQIVND in the germline V gene (reference sequence).

The V gene is TRBV21-1, the J gene TRBJ2-7; TRBD2, the D gene given by the table, was not confirmed from the DNA. TRBV21-1 is designated a pseudogene. This CDR3 is built from 16 residues. CDR3 in DNA: TGTGCCAGCTCCGGGACTAGCGGGGGGTACTCCTACGAGCAGTACGTC. This encodes CASSGTSGGYSYEQYV.

The gene calls are TRBV29-1 and TRBJ1-1; unclear D gene. Germline loops: CDR1 SQVTM, CDR2 ANQGSEA. V lost 6 bases and J 5 bases, leaving 16 bases between the germline ends. This CDR3 is 13 amino acids long. CDR3 nucleotide sequence: TGCAGCGTCAGCGAGGGCGTGGGGACTGAAGCTTTCTTT. It codes for CSVSEGVGTEAFF.

This clone occurred a few times. This chain connects TRBV6-5 to TRBJ2-3; TRBD1 is a possible D gene (7 bases). The germline V and J ends were trimmed by 6 bases and 4 bases, with 17 bases remaining between them. The CDR3 has 15 residues. CDR1 is MNHEY and CDR2 is SVGAGI in the germline V gene. CDR3 residues: CASSLNRGGADTQYF. The CDR3 nucleotides are TGTGCCAGCAGCCTTAACAGGGGAGGTGCAGATACGCAGTATTTT.

The rearrangement uses TRBV3-1 (or the pseudogene TRBV3-2) and TRBJ2-3, with D possibly being TRBD2 (5 bases). Between the trimmed V and J ends, which lost 4 bases and 1 base, there was a span of 18 bases. The CDR3 runs to 17 residues. CDR1 is LGHDT and CDR2 is YNNKEL in the germline V gene (reference sequence). In DNA, the CDR3 is TGTGCCAGCAGCCCTGCTTCGCAACGGCGGGGCACAGATACGCAGTATTTT. It encodes CASSPASQRRGTDTQYF.

The rearrangement joins TRBV14 to TRBJ2-2; TRBD1 might be the D (6 bases). Per the germline V gene, CDR1 is SGHDN and CDR2 is FVKESK. The CDR3 runs to 15 residues. V lost 0 bases, J lost 3 bases, and 8 bases lay in between. The CDR3 DNA sequence: TGTGCCAGCAGCCAAGACAGGGGATACACCGGGGAGCTGTTTTTT. This gives the protein CASSQDRGYTGELFF.

J is TRBJ1-2 and V is TRBV14, with a weak D call TRBD1 (5 bases). Germline V gene data show CDR1 as SGHDN and CDR2 as FVKESK. Trimming removed 1 base from V and 8 bases from J, with 17 bases in between. The CDR3 sequence is 15 residues long. The CDR3: CASSQVQGGAAGYTF. The CDR3 bases are TGTGCCAGCAGCCAAGTTCAAGGTGGGGCGGCGGGCTACACCTTC.

The chain combines TRBV5-1 with TRBJ2-2; a weak D match, TRBD1 (8 bases). Germline V gives CDR1 SGHRS, CDR2 YFSETQ. V dropped 3 bases and J dropped 6 bases, with 12 bases sitting between them. The CDR3 is made up of 14 amino acids. The CDR3 loop is CASSSTGGAGELFF. DNA for the CDR3: TGCGCCAGCAGCTCTACAGGGGGGGCCGGGGAGCTGTTTTTT.

The chain is built from TRBV29-1 and TRBJ2-3; no clear D gene. This CDR3 has 13 amino acids. V was clipped by 0 bases and J by 4 bases, with 8 bases between them. CDR1 SQVTM and CDR2 ANQGSEA come from the germline V gene. The chain's CDR3 is CSVEDPGADTQYF. The CDR3 DNA reads TGCAGCGTTGAAGACCCTGGAGCAGATACGCAGTATTTT.

This rearrangement joins TRBV6-5 to TRBJ2-5; 10 positions agree with TRBD1. The CDR3 is 14 amino acids. The V and J ends lost 7 bases and 5 bases, in that order; junction bases with no gene match: 7. The germline V gene has CDR1 MNHEY and CDR2 SVGAGI. The CDR3 protein is CASIRDRGQETQYF. The CDR3 bases are TGTGCCAGCATACGGGACAGGGGTCAGGAGACCCAGTACTTC.

The chain couples TRBV5-1 to TRBJ1-4; perhaps TRBD1 as D (5 bases). Germline lookup yields CDR1 SGHRS and CDR2 YFSETQ. The CDR3 has 14 amino acids. With 4 bases removed from V and 6 bases from J, the gap between germline ends came to 13 bases. The CDR3 DNA is TGCGCCAGCAGCGCCGGTTCGGGGGATGAAAAACTGTTTTTT. It specifies CASSAGSGDEKLFF.

The chain combines TRBV28 with TRBJ2-3, with 9 positions matching TRBD2. The CDR3 is 15 amino acids. V was pared by 6 bases and J by 0 bases, with 4 bases of the junction left unmatched. Germline loops: CDR1 MDHEN, CDR2 SYDVKM. In nucleotides, the CDR3 is TGTGCCAGCAGAGTAGCGGGGGCTAGCACAGATACGCAGTATTTT. It translates to CASRVAGASTDTQYF.

The chain has TRBV21-1 and TRBJ2-1; no check of the table's D call, TRBD2, against the DNA was made. TRBV21-1 is flagged as a pseudogene. CDR3 size: 14 residues. CDR3 coding DNA: TGTGCCAGCAGCAATCCTCTTTCTTACAATGAGCAGTTCTTC. It codes for CASSNPLSYNEQFF.